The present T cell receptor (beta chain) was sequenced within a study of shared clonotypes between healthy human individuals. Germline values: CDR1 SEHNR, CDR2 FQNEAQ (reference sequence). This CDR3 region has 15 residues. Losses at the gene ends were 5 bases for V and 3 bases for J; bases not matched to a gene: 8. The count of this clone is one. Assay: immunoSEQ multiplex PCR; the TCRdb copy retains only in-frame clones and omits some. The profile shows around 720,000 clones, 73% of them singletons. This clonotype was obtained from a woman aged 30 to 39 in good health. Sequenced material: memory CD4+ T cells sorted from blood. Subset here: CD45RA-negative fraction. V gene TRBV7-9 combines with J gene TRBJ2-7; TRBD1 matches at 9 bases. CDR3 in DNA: TGTGCCAGCAGCATAGGTACAGGGGGCTTCTACGAGCAGTACTTC. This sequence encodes CASSIGTGGFYEQYF.